The 17 T cell receptor beta chains reported below all come from one sample, sequenced in a study of blood T cell repertoires in COVID-19. Using immunoSEQ multiplex PCR, the repertoire was profiled, and TCRdb retains in-frame clones only, with some absent. This table holds over 85,000 clones, over 80% found once. The material sequenced was peripheral blood. All receptors come from a human donor in a cohort sampled during active COVID-19.

This clone was detected only a few times. The chain couples TRBV5-4 to TRBJ1-1; weak D call: TRBD1 (5 bases). Trimming took off 4 bases at V and 12 bases at J, with 19 bases between the two ends. CDR3 length: 13 residues. Germline values: CDR1 SGHNT, CDR2 YYREEE (reference sequence). CDR3 sequence: CASSRETGGLTFF. The CDR3 nucleotides read TGTGCCAGCAGCCGTGAAACTGGGGGGTTAACTTTCTTT.

The V and J genes are TRBV6-2 or TRBV6-3 and TRBJ2-7; D might be TRBD1 (5 bases). The germline V and J ends were trimmed by 1 base and 2 bases, with 12 bases remaining between them. The V gene's germline CDR1 is MNHEY and CDR2 SVGEGT. This CDR3 has 15 amino acids. CDR3: CASSYWGRYTYEQYF. As DNA, the CDR3 is TGTGCCAGCAGTTACTGGGGCAGGTACACCTACGAGCAGTACTTC.

The rearrangement joins TRBV4-1 to TRBJ2-2, with D maybe TRBD1 (6 bases). Germline values: CDR1 MGHRA, CDR2 YSYEKL. The CDR3 spans 17 residues. V was pared by 0 bases and J by 1 base, with 12 bases between. CDR3 nucleotides: TGCGCCAGCAGCCAAGATCCAGGACAGCTGAACACCGGGGAGCTGTTTTTT. Translation: CASSQDPGQLNTGELFF.

The chain employs TRBV19 and TRBJ2-2; TRBD1 matches at 10 bases. Germline V CDR1 and CDR2: LNHDA, SQIVND (reference sequence). This CDR3 has 16 residues. J gave up 2 bases and V 9 bases, and 9 bases lay outside the gene matches. The CDR3 reads CASHPRQGANTGELFF. CDR3 DNA: TGTGCCAGCCACCCCCGACAGGGGGCTAACACCGGGGAGCTGTTTTTT.

This chain uses TRBV3-1 (or the pseudogene TRBV3-2) with TRBJ2-1; possible D gene TRBD1, 6 bases. The CDR3 length is 12 residues. Looked up from germline, CDR1 is LGHDT and CDR2 is YNNKEL (reference sequence). Trimming stripped 6 bases from V and 3 bases from J, with 6 bases between. This chain's CDR3 is CASRDSYNEQFF. In DNA, the CDR3 is TGTGCCAGCAGGGACAGCTACAATGAGCAGTTCTTC.

V is TRBV25-1 and J is TRBJ1-5, with 9 bases matching TRBD1. The CDR3 spans 15 residues. Germline loops: CDR1 MGHDK, CDR2 SYGVNS. V lost 3 bases to trimming and J lost 10 bases; unmatched junction nucleotides: 10. DNA for the CDR3: TGTGCCAGCAGTGATTCCACAGGGGGCAACGGTCCCCAGCATTTT. Encoded protein: CASSDSTGGNGPQHF. Based on the CDR3 plus reference TRBV25-1 and TRBJ1-5, the full variable domain is EADIYQTPRYLVIGTGKKITLECSQTMGHDKMYWYQQDPGMELHLIHYSYGVNSTEKGDLSSESTVSRIRTEHFPLTLESARPSHTSQYLCASSDSTGGNGPQHFGDGTRLSIL.

This clone showed up just a few times. The chain couples TRBV3-1 (or the pseudogene TRBV3-2) to TRBJ2-1, with D maybe TRBD2 (6 bases). Germline CDR1 reads LGHDT; CDR2 reads YNNKEL (reference sequence). V was cut by 4 bases and J by 5 bases, with 15 bases left in between. This CDR3 is 15 amino acids long. This CDR3 is CASSRGSGTNNEQFF. The CDR3 DNA reads as TGTGCCAGCAGCCGCGGTAGCGGAACAAACAATGAGCAGTTCTTC.

The rearrangement links TRBV2 to TRBJ1-1, with D possibly TRBD1 on 5 matching bases. V lost 4 bases, J lost 4 bases, and 10 bases lay in between. CDR3 length: 13 amino acids. CDR1 is SNHLY and CDR2 is FYNNEI in the germline V gene. The CDR3 coding sequence is TGTGCCAGCAGTGTGGGGAGGGGCACTGAAGCTTTCTTT. Residues: CASSVGRGTEAFF. Based on the CDR3 plus reference TRBV2 and TRBJ1-1, the full variable domain is EPEVTQTPSHQVTQMGQEVILRCVPISNHLYFYWYRQILGQKVEFLVSFYNNEISEKSEIFDDQFSVERPDGSNFTLKIRSTKLEDSAMYFCASSVGRGTEAFFGQGTRLTVV.

The rearrangement links TRBV29-1 to TRBJ2-7, with TRBD2 matching over 7 bases. This CDR3 region has 13 residues. Germline V gene lookup returns CDR1 SQVTM and CDR2 ANQGSEA. V trimming: 4 bases; J trimming: 3 bases; junction bases outside the gene matches: 6. CDR3 nucleotides: TGCAGCGTTGGGGGGGAGGGCGACTACGAGCAGTACTTC. Translated, it gives CSVGGEGDYEQYF.

V usage is TRBV7-6 and J usage is TRBJ2-1; 7 nucleotides match TRBD2. The CDR3 consists of 12 residues. Germline V gives CDR1 SGHVS, CDR2 FNYEAQ. Unmatched junction bases numbered 6, after V lost 4 bases and J lost 12 bases. Written as DNA, the CDR3 is TGTGCCAGCAGCTCGATCTGGGGGGGGCAGTTCTTC. It specifies CASSSIWGGQFF.

V usage is TRBV10-3 and J usage is TRBJ1-4; possible D gene TRBD1, 6 bases. This CDR3 is built from 13 residues. Germline assignment: CDR1 ENHRY and CDR2 SYGVKD. Trimming removed 10 bases at V and 5 bases at J, with 14 bases between. CDR3 DNA sequence: TGTGCCACCAGGACAGACGAGAATGAAAAACTGTTTTTT. Its protein product is CATRTDENEKLFF.

V and J are TRBV12-3 or TRBV12-4 and TRBJ2-7; D not certain. V lost 5 bases to trimming and J lost 0 bases, with 8 bases between them. The CDR3 is made up of 13 amino acids. CDR3 amino acids: CASSHRDSYEQYF. The CDR3, as DNA: TGTGCCAGCAGTCACAGAGACTCCTACGAGCAGTACTTC.

The chain carries TRBV19 and TRBJ1-2, with 9 nucleotides matching TRBD1. Per germline, CDR1 LNHDA and CDR2 SQIVND (reference sequence). After removal of 4 bases from V and 3 bases from J, the junction contained 3 bases not matched to a gene. The CDR3 spans 14 residues. The CDR3, as DNA: TGTGCCAGTAGTACGGACAGGGGTGACTATGGCTACACCTTC. Protein sequence: CASSTDRGDYGYTF.

There are many counts of this clone. The chain uses TRBV5-4 and TRBJ2-1; the match to TRBD1 covers 7 bases. CDR1 and CDR2 from the germline V gene are SGHNT and YYREEE (reference sequence). The CDR3 is 15 amino acids. Unmatched junction bases numbered 9, after V lost 2 bases and J lost 7 bases. The DNA of the CDR3 is TGTGCCAGCAGCTTAGGAACAGGGGTTAATAATGAGCAGTTCTTC. The encoded protein is CASSLGTGVNNEQFF. The full variable domain, rest sourced from reference TRBV5-4 and TRBJ2-1, is ETGVTQSPTHLIKTRGQQVTLRCSSQSGHNTVSWYQQALGQGPQFIFQYYREEENGRGNFPPRFSGLQFPNYSSELNVNALELDDSALYLCASSLGTGVNNEQFFGPGTRLTVL.

The V and J genes are TRBV4-1 and TRBJ2-4; 9 bases match TRBD1. The CDR3 runs 16 residues. Per the germline V gene, CDR1 is MGHRA and CDR2 is YSYEKL. Trimming removed 2 bases from V and 5 bases from J; junction bases left unmatched: 7. The CDR3 coding sequence is TGCGCCAGCAGCCAACCGCTGGGACAGGGCGAAAACATTCAGTACTTC. Translation: CASSQPLGQGENIQYF.

The CDR3 sequence: CASSPRRDPLSYEQYF. The CDR3, as DNA: TGTGCCAGCAGCCCCAGGCGGGACCCACTATCCTACGAGCAGTACTTC. V and J are TRBV11-2 and TRBJ2-7, with D possibly being TRBD2 (6 bases). Between the trimmed V and J ends, which lost 5 bases and 1 base, there was a span of 18 bases. The CDR3 has 16 amino acids. CDR1 SGHAT and CDR2 FQNNGV come from the germline V gene.

The chain employs TRBV5-1 and TRBJ2-6; the D gene is possibly TRBD1 (6 bases). The V gene's germline CDR1 is SGHRS and CDR2 YFSETQ. CDR3 length equals 18 residues. The germline V and J ends were trimmed by 2 bases and 2 bases, with 17 bases remaining between them. The CDR3 DNA follows: TGCGCCAGCAGCTTATGGACAGCTTCTGACGCTGGGGCCAACGTCCTGACTTTC. Protein: CASSLWTASDAGANVLTF. Full variable domain (outside the CDR3, taken from reference TRBV5-1 and TRBJ2-6): KAGVTQTPRYLIKTRGQQVTLSCSPISGHRSVSWYQQTPGQGLQFLFEYFSETQRNKGNFPGRFSGRQFSNSRSEMNVSTLELGDSALYLCASSLWTASDAGANVLTFGAGSRLTVL.